What follows describes a single T cell receptor beta chain. Every bit of the isolated RNA underwent reverse transcription, so sequencing read expressed TCRB transcripts. Profiling relied on immunoSEQ multiplex PCR, and the TCRdb table lists in-frame clones only, not all of them. The repertoire has some 300,000 clones, roughly 8% of them found once; the top ten carry 1%. Trimming removed 5 bases from V and 5 bases from J, with 12 bases in between. Germline V gene lookup returns CDR1 SGHTA and CDR2 FQGTGA. The CDR3 is 13 residues long. This sample stems from a study of beta chain features in type 1 diabetes.

This chain uses TRBV7-3 with TRBJ2-5; TRBD1 might be the D (6 bases). This TCR was recovered from a woman aged 18-29 years in good health. Material: central memory CD4+ T cells from blood. CDR3 bases: TGTGCCAGCAGCCTGAACAGGGCGGAGACCCAGTACTTC. Translation: CASSLNRAETQYF.